These 20 T cell receptor beta chains were all obtained from the same sample, sequenced in a study of shared clonotypes between healthy human individuals (dated by TCRdb to 2020 to 2022). Libraries came from the immunoSEQ multiplex PCR assay. This immuneACCESS table, as held by TCRdb, lists in-frame sequences with V and J called but not all clones. Of the missing ones, under half trace to an unresolved V gene in checked studies; the others have no known cause. Here the sample has over 2 million clones; about 95% occur a single time. Jointly, the top ten make up roughly 1% of the sample. CD8 naive samples were CD45RO-negative cells positively selected for CCR7, giving a CD45RA+CCR7+ population that excluded TemRA cells. Sequences were obtained from naive CD8+ T cells sorted from blood. The meaning of the sample's cell subset or site label: CD45RA+CCR7+. The receptor set was obtained from a man between 18 and 29 years old in good health.

The V and J genes are TRBV5-1 and TRBJ2-5; TRBD2 agrees at 13 bases. Trimming took 4 bases from V and 4 from J; bases not matched to a gene: 7. This CDR3 has 16 amino acids. Germline-derived CDR1 and CDR2 are SGHRS and YFSETQ. The CDR3 loop reads CASSPWGTSGAETQYF. CDR3 bases: TGCGCCAGCAGCCCGTGGGGGACTAGCGGGGCAGAGACCCAGTACTTC.

The CDR3 DNA reads TGTGCCAGCAGTGCTACCGGCACCGGGGAGCTGTTTTTT. Residues: CASSATGTGELFF. The chain is built from TRBV6-4 and TRBJ2-2; D gene unclear. This CDR3 region has 13 residues. Trimming left V 4 bases short and J 4 bases short, with 7 bases between. The germline V gene encodes CDR1 MRHNA and CDR2 SNTAGT.

The chain employs TRBV7-3 and TRBJ2-7; D may be TRBD2 (7 bases). The CDR3 is 13 residues long. Trimming removed 4 bases at V and 7 bases at J, with 14 bases between. Germline V gene sequence: CDR1 SGHTA, CDR2 FQGTGA. In nucleotides, the CDR3 is TGTGCCAGCAGCTCCGGGGGGCATGAGGAGCAGTACTTC. Translated: CASSSGGHEEQYF. Based on the CDR3 plus reference TRBV7-3 and TRBJ2-7, the full variable domain is GAGVSQTPSNKVTEKGKYVELRCDPISGHTALYWYRQSLGQGPEFLIYFQGTGAADDSGLPNDRFFAVRPEGSVSTLKIQRTERGDSAVYLCASSSGGHEEQYFGPGTRLTVT.

The chain uses TRBV7-9 and TRBJ1-1; 7 positions agree with TRBD1. CDR1 is SEHNR, CDR2 FQNEAQ, per germline (reference sequence). After removal of 6 bases from V and 4 bases from J, the junction contained 14 bases not matched to a gene. The CDR3 has 16 amino acids. The DNA for the CDR3 is TGTGCCAGCAGGGCCGCACAGGGGTTTTTCAGCACTGAAGCTTTCTTT. Its protein product is CASRAAQGFFSTEAFF.

As concerns this clone: Distinct nucleotide sequences in the sample also encode this CDR3. The chain recombines TRBV13 with TRBJ2-7; TRBD1 aligns across 7 bases. This CDR3 is built from 14 residues. The V segment lost 5 bases and the J segment 0 bases; nucleotides outside the gene matches: 4. Germline lookup yields CDR1 PRHDT and CDR2 FYEKMQ (reference sequence). The CDR3 DNA is TGTGCCAGCAGCCTAGCAGGGGGCTCCTACGAGCAGTACTTC. Its translation is CASSLAGGSYEQYF.

This rearrangement joins TRBV27 to TRBJ2-5, with D hard to call. The germline CDR1 and CDR2 sequences are MNHEY and SMNVEV (reference sequence). The CDR3 spans 13 residues. V lost 11 bases, J lost 2 bases, and 15 bases lay in between. The CDR3 spells CASRKESQETQYF. The DNA of the CDR3 is TGTGCCTCCCGGAAAGAGAGTCAAGAGACCCAGTACTTC.

The chain uses TRBV7-9 and TRBJ2-3, with a weak D call TRBD1 (6 bases). V gave up 6 bases and J gave up 1 base, with 17 bases separating them. This CDR3 contains 16 residues. Germline lookup yields CDR1 SEHNR and CDR2 FQNEAQ (reference sequence). The CDR3 loop is CASSPTGQWGTDTQYF. CDR3 DNA sequence: TGTGCCAGCAGTCCAACAGGGCAATGGGGCACAGATACGCAGTATTTT. The full variable domain, in which reference TRBV7-9 and TRBJ2-3 provide the parts outside the CDR3, is DTGVSQNPRHKITKRGQNVTFRCDPISEHNRLYWYRQTLGQGPEFLTYFQNEAQLEKSRLLSDRFSAERPKGSFSTLEIQRTEQGDSAMYLCASSPTGQWGTDTQYFGPGTRLTVL.

J is TRBJ2-3 and V is TRBV5-6; D is unresolved. Deletions cut 0 bases from V and 0 bases from J, with 8 bases between. The CDR3 is made up of 15 amino acids. The V gene's germline CDR1 is SGHDT and CDR2 YYEEEE. CDR3 in amino acids: CASSLEQASTDTQYF. The CDR3 DNA follows: TGTGCCAGCAGCTTGGAGCAGGCTAGCACAGATACGCAGTATTTT.

The V gene is TRBV7-2, the J gene TRBJ2-2; TRBD1 agrees at 7 bases. CDR1 and CDR2 from the germline V gene are SGHTA and FQGNSA. The CDR3 runs to 16 residues. V trimming: 0 bases; J trimming: 7 bases; junction bases outside the gene matches: 8. As DNA, the CDR3 is TGTGCCAGCAGCTTAGCGGGGACAGAGGTTGTCGGGGAGCTGTTTTTT. Translated: CASSLAGTEVVGELFF.

The V call is TRBV7-2, the J call TRBJ1-1; unclear D gene. The V end lost 1 base, the J end lost 2 bases, and 8 bases lay between the germline ends. This CDR3 is 14 amino acids long. Germline V lookup: CDR1 SGHTA, CDR2 FQGNSA. The CDR3 DNA reads as TGTGCCAGCAGCTTAGAAATAGGAAACACTGAAGCTTTCTTT. It yields the protein CASSLEIGNTEAFF.

The CDR3 reads CASSGGRTGELFF. CDR3 DNA sequence: TGCGCCAGCTCAGGGGGCCGCACCGGGGAGCTGTTTTTT. The chain has TRBV4-1 and TRBJ2-2, with 8 nucleotides matching TRBD1. This CDR3 has 13 residues. Germline CDR1 MGHRA, CDR2 YSYEKL. Unmatched junction bases numbered 3, after V lost 8 bases and J lost 4 bases.

V and J are TRBV28 and TRBJ2-1; D is ambiguous. The germline CDR1 and CDR2 sequences are MDHEN and SYDVKM. Trimming took 2 bases from V and 2 from J, leaving 7 bases between them. The CDR3 sequence is 14 residues long. The DNA for the CDR3 is TGTGCCAGCAGTTTAAAATACACCTACAATGAGCAGTTCTTC. This sequence encodes CASSLKYTYNEQFF.

The CDR3 region has the DNA TGTGCCAGCAGCCCGGGCTTATTAATGGACACTGAAGCTTTCTTT. Its protein is CASSPGLLMDTEAFF. This chain links TRBV5-4 with TRBJ1-1; D ambiguous. The CDR3 runs 15 residues. V dropped 4 bases and J dropped 3 bases, with 16 bases sitting between them. Germline CDR1 reads SGHNT; CDR2 reads YYREEE (reference sequence).

The chain couples TRBV7-2 to TRBJ2-2, with D unresolved. V lost 1 base and J lost 0, with 6 bases in between. Germline CDR1 and CDR2: SGHTA and FQGNSA. This CDR3 comprises 15 residues. The chain's CDR3 is CASSLEETNTGELFF. The CDR3 nucleotides are TGTGCCAGCAGCTTAGAGGAAACGAACACCGGGGAGCTGTTTTTT.

This clone was seen a single time. The V call is TRBV4-1, the J call TRBJ2-2; weak D call: TRBD1 (7 bases). CDR1 is MGHRA and CDR2 is YSYEKL in the germline V gene. Trimming pared 5 bases from V and 5 bases from J, leaving 21 bases between. This CDR3 region has 17 residues. CDR3 in amino acids: CASSTWGEDRVTGELFF. In DNA, the CDR3 is TGCGCCAGCAGCACCTGGGGGGAAGACAGGGTTACCGGGGAGCTGTTTTTT.

Only one count was recorded for this clone. This sequence joins TRBV4-2 and TRBJ2-7; D unresolved. CDR1 and CDR2 from the germline V gene are LGHNA and YNFKEQ. The CDR3 is 12 amino acids. With 4 bases removed from V and 4 bases from J, the gap between germline ends came to 8 bases. In DNA, the CDR3 is TGTGCCAGCAGCCTGGGCGTTTACGAGCAGTACTTC. Its protein product is CASSLGVYEQYF.

The chain recombines TRBV27 with TRBJ2-7; either TRBD1 or TRBD2 may fit D (5 bases each). The CDR3 extends over 15 amino acids. Germline V lookup: CDR1 MNHEY, CDR2 SMNVEV (reference sequence). The V and J ends lost 3 bases and 4 bases respectively, with 16 bases between them. The CDR3 region has the DNA TGTGCCAGCAGTTTCGTTGGGGGTCCGGGTTACGAGCAGTACTTC. Translation gives CASSFVGGPGYEQYF.

This sequence joins TRBV6-1 and TRBJ1-6, with D perhaps TRBD1 (6 bases). CDR3 length: 17 amino acids. In germline, CDR1 is MNHNS, CDR2 SASEGT. V was pared by 1 base and J by 0 bases, with 10 bases between. The CDR3 bases are TGTGCCAGCAGTGAAGAAGGGGGGAGCTCCTATAATTCACCCCTCCACTTT. Amino acids: CASSEEGGSSYNSPLHF.

The J gene is TRBJ2-1, the V gene TRBV14; unclear D gene. The germline V and J ends were trimmed by 1 base and 6 bases, with 7 bases remaining between them. The CDR3 has 13 amino acids. Germline assignment: CDR1 SGHDN and CDR2 FVKESK. The DNA for the CDR3 is TGTGCCAGCAGCCAAGGTCCAGCCAATGAGCAGTTCTTC. Its translation: CASSQGPANEQFF.

The chain employs TRBV4-1 and TRBJ2-2; no clear D gene. This CDR3 has 14 amino acids. V shed 1 base and J shed 7 bases, with 10 bases lying between them. CDR1 and CDR2 from the germline V gene are MGHRA and YSYEKL. In DNA form, the CDR3 reads TGCGCCAGCAGCCAAGCTTTTTCGGGCGGGGAGCTGTTTTTT. Its translation: CASSQAFSGGELFF.